This entry is about one T cell receptor (beta chain). Source study methods: The authors estimated nucleated cell counts from reference gene primer amplification. Generated by immunoSEQ multiplex PCR, the TCRdb table keeps only in-frame clones and is missing some. The V and J calls and the clone size are those of that table, but D and trimming were determined from the DNA. The sample lists 64,000 or so clones, approximately 90% occurring once. These data are taken from a study of blood T cell repertoires in COVID-19. Overall study: Donors in the United States, Italy and Spain gave samples during acute or convalescent COVID-19.

The CDR3 is 14 residues long. V shed 6 bases and J 1 base; nucleotides not matched to a gene: 5. Germline V gene lookup returns CDR1 MDHEN and CDR2 SYDVKM. This rearrangement joins TRBV28 to TRBJ2-7; 8 bases fit TRBD1. The sample was peripheral blood. The origin of this receptor is a human donor in a cohort sampled during active COVID-19. The CDR3 DNA reads as TGTGCCAGCAGAGTGGGACAGGATTCCTACGAGCAGTACTTC. It specifies CASRVGQDSYEQYF.